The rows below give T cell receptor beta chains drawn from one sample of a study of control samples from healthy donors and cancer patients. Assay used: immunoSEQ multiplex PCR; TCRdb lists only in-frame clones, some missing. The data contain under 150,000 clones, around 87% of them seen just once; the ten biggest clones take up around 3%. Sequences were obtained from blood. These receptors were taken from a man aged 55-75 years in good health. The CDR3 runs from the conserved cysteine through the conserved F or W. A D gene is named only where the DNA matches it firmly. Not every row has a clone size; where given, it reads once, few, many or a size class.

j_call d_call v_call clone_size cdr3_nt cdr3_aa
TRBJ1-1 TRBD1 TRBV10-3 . TGTGCCATCAAAGATAGGGACAGCTACACTGAAGCTTTCTTT CAIKDRDSYTEAFF
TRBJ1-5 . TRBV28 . TGTGCCAGCAGTTTATCCGCCCCATTTGGGAATCAGCCCCAGCATTTT CASSLSAPFGNQPQHF
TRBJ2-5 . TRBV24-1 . TGTGCCACCAGTGACCCCGGGTCACGATACGGAGAGACCCAGTACTTC CATSDPGSRYGETQYF
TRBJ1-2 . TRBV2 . TGTGCCAGCAGCCCCGAGGGCTATGGCTACACCTTC CASSPEGYGYTF
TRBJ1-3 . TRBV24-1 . TGTGCCACCAGTGGAGCAGGGCCAGGAAACACCATATATTTT CATSGAGPGNTIYF
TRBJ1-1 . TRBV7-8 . TGTGCCAGCAGCTTAGTGACGGGGATCTCGAACACTGAAGCTTTCTTT CASSLVTGISNTEAFF
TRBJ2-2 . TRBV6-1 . TGTGCCAGCAGTGAAGCTTCTGGGAACACCGGGGAGCTGTTTTTT CASSEASGNTGELFF
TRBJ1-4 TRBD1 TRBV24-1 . TGTGCCACCAGTGATGGCGGGACAGCTAATGAAAAACTGTTTTTT CATSDGGTANEKLFF
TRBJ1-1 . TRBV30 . TGTGCCTGGAGCCGGGGGGCATCCACTGAAGCTTTCTTT CAWSRGASTEAFF
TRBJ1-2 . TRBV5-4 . TGTGCCAGCAGCTTGAGTGGTCCTAACTATGGCTACACCTTC CASSLSGPNYGYTF
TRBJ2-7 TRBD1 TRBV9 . TGTGCCAGCAGCCCTTCCTGGACAGGGGGCAAAGAGCAGTACTTC CASSPSWTGGKEQYF
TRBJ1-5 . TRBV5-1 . TGCGCCAGCAGCCAAATGGTCGCGGGGCCCCAGCATTTT CASSQMVAGPQHF
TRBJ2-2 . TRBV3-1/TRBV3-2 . TGTGCCAGCAGCCAAGGGGGGGGCGGGATACGCACCGGGGAGCTGTTTTTT CASSQGGGGIRTGELFF
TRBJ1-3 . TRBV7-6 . TGTGCCAGCAGCCTCGGACAGCCTTCCAGCTCTGGAAACACCATATATTTT CASSLGQPSSSGNTIYF
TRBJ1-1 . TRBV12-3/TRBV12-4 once TGTGCCAGCAGTTTGGTGCAAAACACTGAAGCTTTCTTT CASSLVQNTEAFF
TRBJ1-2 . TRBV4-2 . TGTGCCAGCAGCCAAGAAGCGGGGGCTTATGGCTACACCTTC CASSQEAGAYGYTF
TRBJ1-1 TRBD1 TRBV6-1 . TGTGCCAGCAGTGAATCGCCAGGGGGCACTGAAGCTTTCTTT CASSESPGGTEAFF
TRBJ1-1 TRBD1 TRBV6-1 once TGTGCCAGCAGTGACGGGACAGGGAACACTGAAGCTTTCTTT CASSDGTGNTEAFF
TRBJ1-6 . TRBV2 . TGTGCCAGCAGTGATTTGGGACCCCAAATGAGATCACCCCTCCACTTT CASSDLGPQMRSPLHF
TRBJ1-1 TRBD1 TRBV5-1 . TGCGCCAGCAGCTCTAACAGGGGTTCTGAAGCTTTCTTT CASSSNRGSEAFF
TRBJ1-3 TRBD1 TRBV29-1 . TGCAGCGTCGAAAAGGCGACAGGGTGGGGAAACACCATATATTTT CSVEKATGWGNTIYF
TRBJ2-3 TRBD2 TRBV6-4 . TGTGCCAGCAGTGACCCGGAGACTAGCGGGGGTACAGATACGCAGTATTTT CASSDPETSGGTDTQYF
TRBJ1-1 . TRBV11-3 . TGTGCCAGCAGCGGAGGACAGTCGAACACTGAAGCTTTCTTT CASSGGQSNTEAFF
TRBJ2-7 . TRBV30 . TGTGCCTGGAGTGTGGGGGACGAGCAGTACTTC CAWSVGDEQYF
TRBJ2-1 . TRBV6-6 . TGTGCCAGCAGGGTCTTGGGGCCGTTTGAGCAGTTCTTC CASRVLGPFEQFF
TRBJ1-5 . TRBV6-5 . TGTGCCAGCAGGACCTCCGGGGGAGGCAATCAGCCCCAGCATTTT CASRTSGGGNQPQHF
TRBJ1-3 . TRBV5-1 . TGCGCCAGCAGCTTGGGACAATCTGGAAACACCATATATTTT CASSLGQSGNTIYF
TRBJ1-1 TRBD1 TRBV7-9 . TGTGCCACTAGGGAGGGACAGGAGAACACTGAAGCTTTCTTT CATREGQENTEAFF
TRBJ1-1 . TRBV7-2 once TGTGCCAGCAGCTTAGCCAGGGGAGGCACTGAAGCTTTCTTT CASSLARGGTEAFF
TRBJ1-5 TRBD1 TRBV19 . TGTGCCAGTAGTACGGGACAGGGCGGTAGCAATCAGCCCCAGCATTTT CASSTGQGGSNQPQHF
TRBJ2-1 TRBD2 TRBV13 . TGTGCCAGCAGCTCATCCGGGACTAGGGTGTTCTTC CASSSSGTRVFF
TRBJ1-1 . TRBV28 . TGTGCCAGCAGTCGGGGGCGGGACCCCACGGAGACTGAAGCTTTCTTT CASSRGRDPTETEAFF
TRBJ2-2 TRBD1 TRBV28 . TGTGCCAGCAGTTTAGGGACAGGGGGTGGAACCGGGGAGCTGTTTTTT CASSLGTGGGTGELFF
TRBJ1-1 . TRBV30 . TGTGCCTGGATCTTAGGGGCACCTCTAGGGACTGAAGCTTTCTTT CAWILGAPLGTEAFF